This TCR beta chain originates from a study of T cell responses to AZD1222 COVID-19 vaccine. Study context: Second-dose intervals near 4 or 12 weeks were combined. Study-level results: Two AZD1222 doses significantly raised spike-specific TCR breadth and depth over controls. Only a handful of AZD1222 recipients were seropositive at baseline.

For this clone: Its antigen is as yet unknown.

Repertoires were generated with immunoSEQ multiplex PCR, while TCRdb's copy carries only in-frame clones and drops some. Among around 100,000 clones listed, about 95% were seen once. The CDR3 consists of 14 residues. Germline CDR1 reads SGHAT; CDR2 reads FQNNGV. V lost 1 base and J 1 base, leaving 7 bases between the germline ends. The chain has TRBV11-2 and TRBJ1-2, with D unclear. The clonotype originates from an adult in good health. The sample was peripheral blood, taken on day 0 of AZD1222 vaccination. The CDR3 sequence is CASSLVSSNYGYTF. The DNA for the CDR3 is TGTGCCAGCAGCTTAGTGTCCAGTAACTATGGCTACACCTTC.